This TCR beta chain was recovered during a study of T cell changes during pregnancy in multiple sclerosis. Some clones are missing from TCRdb's copy, which holds only in-frame ones; the method was immunoSEQ multiplex PCR. Of fewer than 60,000 clones listed, less than 95% are singletons. The receptor's source is a female donor with multiple sclerosis, enrolled in a pregnancy study. Sequencing used CD4+ T cells from peripheral blood mononuclear cells, obtained in the third trimester of pregnancy.

CDR3 loop: CASSLEGVYSGNTIYF. The CDR3 DNA is TGCGCCAGCAGCTTGGAAGGGGTTTACTCTGGAAACACCATATATTTT. V is TRBV5-1 and J is TRBJ1-3, with D perhaps TRBD1 (5 bases). V dropped 0 bases and J dropped 0 bases, with 10 bases sitting between them. Per germline, CDR1 SGHRS and CDR2 YFSETQ. The length of the CDR3 is 16 residues. Full variable domain (remainder filled in from reference TRBV5-1 and TRBJ1-3): KAGVTQTPRYLIKTRGQQVTLSCSPISGHRSVSWYQQTPGQGLQFLFEYFSETQRNKGNFPGRFSGRQFSNSRSEMNVSTLELGDSALYLCASSLEGVYSGNTIYFGEGSWLTVV.